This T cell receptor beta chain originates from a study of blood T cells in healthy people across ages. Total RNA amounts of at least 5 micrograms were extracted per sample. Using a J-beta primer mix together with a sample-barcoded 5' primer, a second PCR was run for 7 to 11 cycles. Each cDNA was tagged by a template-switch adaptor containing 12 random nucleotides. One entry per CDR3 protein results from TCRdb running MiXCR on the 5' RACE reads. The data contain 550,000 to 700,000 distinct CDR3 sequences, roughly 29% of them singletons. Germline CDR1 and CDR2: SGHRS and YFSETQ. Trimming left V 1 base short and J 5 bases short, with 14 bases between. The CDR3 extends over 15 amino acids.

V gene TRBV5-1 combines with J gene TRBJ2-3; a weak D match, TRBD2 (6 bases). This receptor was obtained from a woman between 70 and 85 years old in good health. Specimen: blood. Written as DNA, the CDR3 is TGCGCCAGCAGCTTGAGGGCTAGCGAGAAAGATACGCAGTATTTT. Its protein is CASSLRASEKDTQYF. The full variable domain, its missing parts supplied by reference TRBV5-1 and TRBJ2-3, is KAGVTQTPRYLIKTRGQQVTLSCSPISGHRSVSWYQQTPGQGLQFLFEYFSETQRNKGNFPGRFSGRQFSNSRSEMNVSTLELGDSALYLCASSLRASEKDTQYFGPGTRLTVL.